The 12 T cell receptor beta chains below all came from one sample that was sequenced in a study of blood T cell repertoires in COVID-19. The protocol was immunoSEQ multiplex PCR, while the TCRdb copy is restricted to in-frame clones and leaves out a portion. The table records 250,000 or so clones, about 85% of them present only once. Sequenced material: PBMCs or T cells enriched from blood (not recorded which). These TCRs come from a woman between 45 and 65 years old who had been exposed to COVID-19.

The chain recombines TRBV12-3 or TRBV12-4 with TRBJ1-1; D remains unclear. CDR3 length: 13 residues. V dropped 5 bases and J dropped 10 bases, with 17 bases sitting between them. The CDR3 DNA follows: TGTGCCAGCAGTACCCCGCGGGGAGGTCGAGCTTTCTTT. It translates to CASSTPRGGRAFF.

The chain recombines TRBV6-5 with TRBJ1-4; maybe TRBD1 (5 bases). Per the germline V gene, CDR1 is MNHEY and CDR2 is SVGAGI. V lost 8 bases and J 8 bases, leaving 15 bases between the germline ends. This CDR3 contains 13 residues. The CDR3: CASWGDFGEKLFF. The CDR3 coding sequence is TGTGCCAGCTGGGGGGATTTCGGAGAAAAACTGTTTTTT.

The chain employs TRBV2 and TRBJ2-4, with TRBD2 as a possible D gene (5 bases). The CDR3 is made up of 11 amino acids. V lost 6 bases and J 5 bases, leaving 5 bases between the germline ends. Germline V CDR1 and CDR2: SNHLY, FYNNEI. CDR3 bases: TGTGCCAGCAGGAGGGAAAACATTCAGTACTTC. This translates into CASRRENIQYF. The full variable domain, its missing parts supplied by reference TRBV2 and TRBJ2-4, is EPEVTQTPSHQVTQMGQEVILRCVPISNHLYFYWYRQILGQKVEFLVSFYNNEISEKSEIFDDQFSVERPDGSNFTLKIRSTKLEDSAMYFCASRRENIQYFGAGTRLSVL.

This clone was counted once. The chain carries TRBV5-6 and TRBJ1-5, with D unclear. Per the germline V gene, CDR1 is SGHDT and CDR2 is YYEEEE. The CDR3 has 12 amino acids. The V and J ends lost 6 bases and 5 bases respectively, with 9 bases between them. CDR3 region: CASTAGDQPQHF. CDR3 in DNA: TGTGCCAGCACCGCCGGGGATCAGCCCCAGCATTTT.

The chain links TRBV19 to TRBJ1-6; 10 nucleotides line up with TRBD1. The CDR3 spans 15 residues. The junction had 2 bases not matched to a gene; V was cut back by 5 bases and J by 4 bases. CDR1 and CDR2 (germline): LNHDA, SQIVND (reference sequence). CDR3: CASSRDRGYNSPLHF. The CDR3 bases are TGTGCCAGTAGTCGGGACAGGGGTTATAATTCACCCCTCCACTTT.

As to this clone: The limits of the CDR3 on the DNA are not certain, so only TCRdb's listed CDR3 is given. This rearrangement joins TRBV6-5 to TRBJ1-1. The CDR3 spans 15 residues, counting both ends. CDR1 and CDR2 (germline): MNHEY, SVGAGI. CDR3: CASSSSGVRNTEAFF.

The sample holds a few counts of this clone. CDR3 in DNA: TGCAGCGTTGATCTGTTAAACATTCAGTACTTC. It codes for CSVDLLNIQYF. The chain uses TRBV29-1 and TRBJ2-4; D gene ambiguous. Trimming pared 3 bases from V and 6 bases from J, leaving 6 bases between. Germline CDR1 reads SQVTM; CDR2 reads ANQGSEA. This CDR3 spans 11 amino acids.

The chain has TRBV7-2 and TRBJ1-2, with 9 positions matching TRBD1. J gave up 6 bases and V 5 bases, and 10 bases lay outside the gene matches. This CDR3 comprises 15 residues. Germline-derived CDR1 and CDR2 are SGHTA and FQGNSA. CDR3 loop: CASSVPGQGRNGYTF. CDR3 nucleotide sequence: TGTGCCAGCAGCGTACCGGGACAGGGAAGGAATGGCTACACCTTC.

V is TRBV27 and J is TRBJ2-1, with 9 nucleotides matching TRBD1. Germline CDR1 and CDR2: MNHEY and SMNVEV (reference sequence). V lost 6 bases to trimming and J lost 10 bases; unmatched junction nucleotides: 13. The CDR3 is made up of 15 amino acids. CDR3 DNA: TGTGCCAGCAGCCTCAGTCTCGGGACAGGGAAAGAGCAGTTCTTC. This gives the protein CASSLSLGTGKEQFF.

The chain joins TRBV6-5 to TRBJ2-2; a possible D gene is TRBD2 (5 bases). The V gene's germline CDR1 is MNHEY and CDR2 SVGAGI. V was shortened by 4 bases and J by 3 bases, with 9 bases between the two germline ends. This CDR3 is 14 amino acids long. The CDR3 reads CASSLTGYTGELFF. The DNA of the CDR3 is TGTGCCAGCAGTTTAACGGGATACACCGGGGAGCTGTTTTTT.

As DNA, the CDR3 is TGTGCCAGCACTCCCGGGGAGACCCAGTACTTC. Translated, it gives CASTPGETQYF. This chain links TRBV2 with TRBJ2-5; D gene unclear. The CDR3 has 11 amino acids. The germline V and J ends were trimmed by 7 bases and 5 bases, with 8 bases remaining between them. Looked up from germline, CDR1 is SNHLY and CDR2 is FYNNEI.

This clone was observed once. The rearrangement links TRBV9 to TRBJ1-3; D gene unclear. V lost 3 bases, J lost 0 bases, and 13 bases lay in between. The V gene's germline CDR1 is SGDLS and CDR2 YYNGEE. CDR3 length: 16 residues. CDR3: CASSEALRGSGNTIYF. CDR3 bases: TGTGCCAGCAGCGAGGCCCTGCGGGGCTCTGGAAACACCATATATTTT.